The next 11 T cell receptor beta chains were all read from a single sample in a study of blood T cells in healthy people across ages. A second PCR, run for about 7 to 11 cycles, used a sample-barcoded 5' primer plus a J-beta primer mix. A single record per CDR3 protein comes from TCRdb applying MiXCR to the 5' RACE reads. The table includes fewer than 650,000 distinct CDR3 sequences, around 27% detected once. These sequences were also reported in another study, on T cells of mothers and their children.

The sequencing input was blood. These receptor sequences come from a boy under 10 years old in good health.

The chain carries TRBV20-1 and TRBJ2-7; D remains ambiguous. V lost 6 bases and J lost 0, with 12 bases in between. The CDR3 has 13 amino acids. Per germline, CDR1 DFQATT and CDR2 SNEGSKA (reference sequence). The DNA of the CDR3 is TGCAGTGCCTCGGACGAGAGCTCCTACGAGCAGTACTTC. Translation gives CSASDESSYEQYF.

This clonotype showed up just a few times. The V and J genes are TRBV29-1 and TRBJ2-2; tentative D call: TRBD2 (6 bases). Germline V lookup: CDR1 SQVTM, CDR2 ANQGSEA. V gave up 7 bases and J gave up 8 bases, with 14 bases separating them. The CDR3 contains 12 residues. CDR3 protein: CSAGLQVGELFF. The CDR3 bases are TGCAGCGCGGGACTCCAGGTGGGGGAGCTGTTTTTT.

The genes are TRBV24-1 and TRBJ2-3; TRBD1 or TRBD2 may be the D gene (5 bases each). CDR3 length: 14 residues. V was clipped by 3 bases and J by 9 bases, with 15 bases between them. Germline values: CDR1 KGHDR, CDR2 SFDVKD. The CDR3 sequence is CATSDTRDPGTQYF. The CDR3 bases are TGTGCCACCAGTGATACTCGGGACCCCGGCACGCAGTATTTT.

This clonotype was counted between two and nine times. This chain joins TRBV29-1 and TRBJ2-3; tentatively, D is TRBD2 (5 bases). The CDR3 length is 10 residues. Per germline, CDR1 SQVTM and CDR2 ANQGSEA. Trimming removed 5 bases at V and 5 bases at J, with 5 bases between. CDR3 DNA: TGCAGCGTTCGGGAAGATACGCAGTATTTT. Its translation: CSVREDTQYF.

The chain has TRBV11-1 and TRBJ2-1; TRBD2 matches 9 bases. With 5 bases clipped from V and 9 bases from J, the junction kept 14 bases outside the gene matches. The CDR3 extends over 16 amino acids. Germline V lookup: CDR1 SGHAT, CDR2 FQDESV (reference sequence). CDR3 sequence (DNA): TGTGCCAGCAGCCTTACCGGGACTAGCAACACCGGTGAGCAGTTCTTC. It is translated as CASSLTGTSNTGEQFF.

V gene TRBV5-5 combines with J gene TRBJ2-7; no reliable D call. CDR1 is SGHKS and CDR2 is YYEKEE in the germline V gene (reference sequence). CDR3 length: 11 amino acids. Trimming took 1 base from V and 6 from J, leaving 5 bases between them. The CDR3, as DNA: TGTGCCAGCAGCTTGAACGGCGAGCAGTACTTC. This codes for CASSLNGEQYF.

This clonotype was seen only a few times. V gene TRBV12-3 or TRBV12-4 combines with J gene TRBJ2-7; D remains unclear. The CDR3 is 12 amino acids. V shed 6 bases and J shed 7 bases, with 13 bases lying between them. The DNA for the CDR3 is TGTGCCAGCAGCATATTCGCAGAGGAGCAGTACTTC. It is translated as CASSIFAEEQYF.

The gene calls are TRBV9 and TRBJ2-1; no reliable D call. Trimming cost V 4 bases and J 7 bases, with 18 bases left between them. The V gene's germline CDR1 is SGDLS and CDR2 YYNGEE. CDR3 length: 15 residues. The CDR3, as DNA: TGTGCCAGCAGCCCAGAGGTGGGGTCCTTAAATGAGCAGTTCTTC. Its protein is CASSPEVGSLNEQFF.

The rearrangement links TRBV12-3 or TRBV12-4 to TRBJ1-1, with 8 bases identical to TRBD1. V dropped 6 bases and J dropped 5; count of bases not matched to a gene: 8. There are 14 residues in the CDR3. CDR3 coding DNA: TGTGCCAGCAGAATGACAGGGGTGGATACTGAAGCTTTCTTT. It encodes CASRMTGVDTEAFF.

The rearrangement joins TRBV20-1 to TRBJ2-5; the match to TRBD2 covers 13 bases. The J call may be faulty, since TRBJ2-1 better matches the DNA end. The CDR3 runs to 15 residues. CDR1 is DFQATT and CDR2 is SNEGSKA in the germline V gene (reference sequence). In DNA form, the CDR3 reads TGCAGTGCTAGAGACACTAGCGGGAGGGCCGTTGGGCAGTTCTTC. This codes for CSARDTSGRAVGQFF.

This clonotype was seen many times. V is TRBV12-3 or TRBV12-4 and J is TRBJ2-5, with 9 bases identical to TRBD1. Trimming removed 5 bases from V and 4 bases from J; junction bases left unmatched: 2. There are 13 residues in the CDR3. In nucleotides, the CDR3 is TGTGCCAGCAGTGGGGGACAGGGAGAGACCCAGTACTTC. It specifies CASSGGQGETQYF.